The 5 T cell receptor beta chains below all came from one sample that was sequenced in a study of identifying expanded T cells in peripheral blood. Data came from immunoSEQ multiplex PCR; TCRdb stores just in-frame clones and leaves some out. The sample lists some 90,000 clones; roughly 86% were seen once. The material sequenced was blood. All receptors come from a person aged 18 to 75 in good health.

This clone has just one count. The genes are TRBV11-1 and TRBJ2-4; weak D call: TRBD1 (5 bases). This CDR3 has 15 amino acids. Germline V gives CDR1 SGHAT, CDR2 FQDESV (reference sequence). V was cut by 0 bases and J by 9 bases, with 15 bases left in between. The CDR3 reads CASSLADRSVGIQYF. The DNA of the CDR3 is TGTGCCAGCAGCTTAGCAGACAGATCTGTGGGCATTCAGTACTTC.

This chain uses TRBV30 with TRBJ2-3; D is perhaps TRBD1 or TRBD2 (6 bases each). In germline, CDR1 is GTSNPN, CDR2 SVGIG (reference sequence). Trimming stripped 0 bases from V and 3 bases from J, with 10 bases between. The CDR3 covers 14 residues. Written as DNA, the CDR3 is TGTGCCTGGAGTGTACAGGGAGGTACAGATACGCAGTATTTT. Translated, it gives CAWSVQGGTDTQYF.

The J gene is TRBJ1-1, the V gene TRBV4-1; possible D gene TRBD1, 6 bases. Looked up from germline, CDR1 is MGHRA and CDR2 is YSYEKL. V gave up 4 bases and J gave up 4 bases, with 16 bases separating them. CDR3 size: 15 residues. The CDR3 sequence is CASSPSGARGTEAFF. CDR3 sequence (DNA): TGCGCCAGCAGCCCGTCAGGGGCGCGGGGCACTGAAGCTTTCTTT.

V usage is TRBV5-1 and J usage is TRBJ2-2; no definite D call. CDR3 length equals 14 residues. CDR1 is SGHRS, CDR2 YFSETQ, per germline. V shed 2 bases and J shed 1 base, with 6 bases lying between them. DNA of the CDR3: TGCGCCAGCAGCTTCATCGGGAACACCGGGGAGCTGTTTTTT. This sequence encodes CASSFIGNTGELFF.

The chain links TRBV15 to TRBJ1-1; D is undetermined. In germline, CDR1 is LNHNV, CDR2 YYDKDF (reference sequence). This CDR3 comprises 15 residues. V was clipped by 0 bases and J by 4 bases, with 12 bases between them. The DNA for the CDR3 is TGTGCCACCAGCAGAGACACCCTACGGGCCACTGAAGCTTTCTTT. Its protein is CATSRDTLRATEAFF.